This entry concerns a single T cell receptor (beta chain). As yet, its antigen is unknown. The data were taken from a study of cytomegalovirus exposure and HLA in healthy donors. Study-level information: Roughly 80 million unique TCRs from HLA-typed donors made up an early data release. Study findings and constraints: Some 150 TCR beta chains were listed as cytomegalovirus-associated.

Germline CDR1 reads MDHEN; CDR2 reads SYDVKM. This CDR3 contains 18 residues. Trimming left V 2 bases short and J 6 bases short, with 24 bases between. The PCR employed 60 Vbeta primers together with 13 Jbeta primers. Sequencing was performed with immunoSEQ multiplex PCR; in TCRdb, only in-frame clones are kept and a portion is missing. The table has around 200,000 clones, around 83% seen once; the top ten hold roughly 1.3%. The chain carries TRBV28 and TRBJ2-3, with D perhaps matching TRBD1 (6 bases). This receptor was identified in a girl under 18 in good health and CMV-seronegative. Material: PBMCs. The CDR3 DNA is TGTGCCAGCAGTTTACGCCGCTTAATAAAGGGGGAAGGGGATACGCAGTATTTT. This codes for CASSLRRLIKGEGDTQYF.